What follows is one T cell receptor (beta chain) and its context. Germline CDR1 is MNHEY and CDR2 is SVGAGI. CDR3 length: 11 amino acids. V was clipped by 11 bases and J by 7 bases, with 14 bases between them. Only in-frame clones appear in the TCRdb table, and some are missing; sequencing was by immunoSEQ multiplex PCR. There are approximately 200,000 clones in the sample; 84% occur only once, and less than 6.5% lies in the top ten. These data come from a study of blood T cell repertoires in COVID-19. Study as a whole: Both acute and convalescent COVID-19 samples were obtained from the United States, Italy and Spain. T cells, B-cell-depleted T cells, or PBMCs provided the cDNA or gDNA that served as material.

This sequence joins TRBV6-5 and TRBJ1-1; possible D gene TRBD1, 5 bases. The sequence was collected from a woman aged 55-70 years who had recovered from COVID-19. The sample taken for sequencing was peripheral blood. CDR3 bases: TGTGCCGCGGGGGGAGGGTTTGAAGCTTTCTTT. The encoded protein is CAAGGGFEAFF.